The 29 T cell receptor beta chains below were found in one sample sequenced in a study of CD8 T cells in Susac syndrome. Reverse transcription of roughly 0.45 to 1 ug RNA was performed with random hexamers. MiXCR, applied by TCRdb to the immunoSEQ multiplex PCR reads, yields one record per CDR3 protein. The sample lists some 190,000 distinct CDR3 sequences; 85% to 95% were seen once. The sequencing input was CD4+ T cells from PBMCs. Source of these receptors: a human donor in good health.

The V gene is TRBV27, the J gene TRBJ2-3; TRBD1 matches at 7 bases. Germline values: CDR1 MNHEY, CDR2 SMNVEV (reference sequence). Germline trimming cut 6 bases from V and 0 bases from J; bases unmatched to any gene: 9. This CDR3 has 16 residues. The CDR3: CASSRQGSGSTDTQYF. CDR3 in DNA: TGTGCCAGCAGCCGACAGGGTTCGGGGAGCACAGATACGCAGTATTTT.

The V gene is TRBV29-1, the J gene TRBJ2-1; D remains ambiguous. The germline V gene has CDR1 SQVTM and CDR2 ANQGSEA. CDR3 length equals 15 residues. The germline V and J ends were trimmed by 5 bases and 9 bases, with 23 bases remaining between them. The CDR3 DNA is TGCAGCGTTCCTTCTGGACCCCTCAAACTGGCTGAGCAGTTCTTC. Translated, it gives CSVPSGPLKLAEQFF.

J is TRBJ1-2 and V is TRBV4-1, with 7 positions matching TRBD1. Trimming removed 0 bases from V and 8 bases from J; junction bases left unmatched: 6. CDR1 and CDR2 from the germline V gene are MGHRA and YSYEKL. CDR3 length: 14 residues. The CDR3 DNA reads TGCGCCAGCAGCCAAGAAGGACAGGTCGGAGGCTACACCTTC. Amino acid sequence: CASSQEGQVGGYTF.

The rearrangement joins TRBV2 to TRBJ2-5; D could derive from TRBD1 or TRBD2 (6 bases each). V lost 11 bases, J lost 4 bases, and 14 bases lay in between. The CDR3 sequence is 12 residues long. Germline values: CDR1 SNHLY, CDR2 FYNNEI. CDR3 protein: CAGRTEGETQYF. The DNA of the CDR3 is TGTGCCGGGAGGACAGAGGGAGAGACCCAGTACTTC. The full variable domain, in which reference TRBV2 and TRBJ2-5 provide the parts outside the CDR3, is EPEVTQTPSHQVTQMGQEVILRCVPISNHLYFYWYRQILGQKVEFLVSFYNNEISEKSEIFDDQFSVERPDGSNFTLKIRSTKLEDSAMYFCAGRTEGETQYFGPGTRLLVL.

The rearrangement links TRBV29-1 to TRBJ2-5; a weak D match, TRBD2 (7 bases). This CDR3 is built from 14 residues. Germline values: CDR1 SQVTM, CDR2 ANQGSEA. Trimming removed 2 bases from V and 5 bases from J, with 15 bases in between. Here the CDR3 reads CSVERGAGAETQYF. In DNA, the CDR3 is TGCAGCGTTGAAAGGGGGGCGGGGGCTGAGACCCAGTACTTC.

The V call is TRBV20-1, the J call TRBJ1-6, with D possibly TRBD1 on 5 matching bases. Germline CDR1 reads DFQATT; CDR2 reads SNEGSKA (reference sequence). There are 16 residues in the CDR3. With 0 bases removed from V and 0 bases from J, the gap between germline ends came to 9 bases. CDR3 DNA: TGCAGTGCTAGAGATGGGGGGAGCTCCTATAATTCACCCCTCCACTTT. Protein product: CSARDGGSSYNSPLHF.

The J gene is TRBJ2-1, the V gene TRBV3-1, with 11 bases lining up with TRBD2. The CDR3 runs to 15 residues. The J segment lost 7 bases and the V segment lost 0 bases, leaving 2 bases of the junction unmatched. Germline assignment: CDR1 LGHDT and CDR2 YNNKEL (reference sequence). The CDR3 region is CASSQDWTSGNEQFF. The CDR3 DNA reads as TGTGCCAGCAGCCAAGACTGGACTAGCGGGAATGAGCAGTTCTTC.

The gene calls are TRBV20-1 and TRBJ1-5; unclear D gene. The V end lost 6 bases, the J end lost 7 bases, and 16 bases lay between the germline ends. The CDR3 totals 13 residues. Germline assignment: CDR1 DFQATT and CDR2 SNEGSKA (reference sequence). CDR3 loop: CSAPRGPGQPQHF. The CDR3 coding sequence is TGCAGTGCCCCCAGAGGGCCGGGCCAGCCCCAGCATTTT.

The chain recombines TRBV29-1 with TRBJ2-2, with 9 bases lining up with TRBD1. CDR1 is SQVTM and CDR2 is ANQGSEA in the germline V gene. With 1 base clipped from V and 14 bases from J, the junction kept 5 bases outside the gene matches. The CDR3 consists of 12 residues. CDR3 protein: CSVEVGTGRLFF. In DNA form, the CDR3 reads TGCAGCGTTGAAGTCGGGACAGGGCGACTGTTTTTT.

This chain joins TRBV6-2 or TRBV6-3 and TRBJ2-2; TRBD1 matches 7 bases. V dropped 7 bases and J dropped 5; count of bases not matched to a gene: 10. CDR3 length equals 15 residues. The germline V gene has CDR1 MNHEY and CDR2 SVGEGT. The CDR3, as DNA: TGTGCCAGCAATAGGGCGACAGGGCGGACCGGGGAGCTGTTTTTT. As protein: CASNRATGRTGELFF.

The J gene is TRBJ1-3, the V gene TRBV9; no clear D gene. From germline, CDR1 is SGDLS and CDR2 YYNGEE. V lost 0 bases to trimming and J lost 2 bases, with 9 bases between them. The CDR3 has 15 amino acids. The chain's CDR3 is CASSVVGSPGNTIYF. The CDR3 DNA reads TGTGCCAGCAGCGTAGTAGGGAGTCCTGGAAACACCATATATTTT.

In its sample, this clonotype was seen once. This chain joins TRBV11-2 and TRBJ1-3; 7 positions agree with TRBD1. CDR1 and CDR2 (germline): SGHAT, FQNNGV. This CDR3 is built from 20 residues. V dropped 5 bases and J dropped 2; count of bases not matched to a gene: 21. CDR3 bases: TGTGCCAGCAGCCGGAGGCTGCCGGGACAGAAATTAATGGCTGGAAACACCATATATTTT. As protein: CASSRRLPGQKLMAGNTIYF. Using reference TRBV11-2 and TRBJ1-3 for the parts outside the CDR3, the full variable domain is EAGVAQSPRYKIIEKRQSVAFWCNPISGHATLYWYQQILGQGPKLLIQFQNNGVVDDSQLPKDRFSAERLKGVDSTLKIQPAKLEDSAVYLCASSRRLPGQKLMAGNTIYFGEGSWLTVV.

This chain links TRBV9 with TRBJ2-3; 8 bases map to TRBD2. V gave up 4 bases and J gave up 4 bases; unmatched junction bases: 11. Germline V gene data show CDR1 as SGDLS and CDR2 as YYNGEE. The CDR3 is 16 residues long. This CDR3 reads CASSLQGAGASDTQYF. Written as DNA, the CDR3 is TGTGCCAGCAGCCTCCAGGGAGCGGGGGCTTCAGATACGCAGTATTTT.

The V and J genes are TRBV6-2 or TRBV6-3 and TRBJ1-1; the D is unclear. This CDR3 comprises 12 residues. Deletions cut 3 bases from V and 0 bases from J, with 2 bases between. Germline CDR1 reads MNHEY; CDR2 reads SVGEGT. Here the CDR3 DNA reads TGTGCCAGCAGTTATCTGAACACTGAAGCTTTCTTT. Translated: CASSYLNTEAFF.

This sequence joins TRBV6-6 and TRBJ2-3; 9 bases are a match to TRBD1. Germline lookup yields CDR1 MNHNY and CDR2 SVGAGI (reference sequence). The CDR3 runs 16 residues. Trimming cost V 6 bases and J 5 bases; bases outside gene matches: 12. For the CDR3, the DNA is TGTGCCAGCAGCCTGAGAGGGGGACAGGGAAGAGATACGCAGTATTTT. This encodes CASSLRGGQGRDTQYF.

This chain links TRBV6-6 with TRBJ1-2; the D is unclear. CDR3 length: 12 amino acids. V shed 7 bases and J shed 8 bases, with 14 bases lying between them. Germline-derived CDR1 and CDR2 are MNHNY and SVGAGI (reference sequence). The CDR3 coding sequence is TGTGCCAGCACCATAAAGGACTTAGGCTACACCTTC. Residues: CASTIKDLGYTF.

This clonotype came up a few times. The J gene is TRBJ2-7, the V gene TRBV27; tentative D call: TRBD1 (6 bases). Trimming took off 3 bases at V and 3 bases at J, with 12 bases between the two ends. Germline CDR1 MNHEY, CDR2 SMNVEV (reference sequence). CDR3 length: 14 residues. CDR3 amino acids: CASSLGRGGYEQYF. As DNA, the CDR3 is TGTGCCAGCAGTTTGGGGAGAGGGGGCTACGAGCAGTACTTC.

The table lists this clonotype with a count of one. The V and J genes are TRBV7-2 and TRBJ1-2; 8 bases are a match to TRBD1. Trimming removed 5 bases from V and 10 bases from J; junction bases left unmatched: 15. The CDR3 is 15 amino acids. The germline V gene encodes CDR1 SGHTA and CDR2 FQGNSA. The CDR3 nucleotides are TGTGCCAGCAGCCCATCCTTCAGACAGGGGTATCCCTACACCTTC. Translation: CASSPSFRQGYPYTF.

The genes are TRBV28 and TRBJ2-7, with 8 nucleotides matching TRBD2. The germline CDR1 and CDR2 sequences are MDHEN and SYDVKM. J was trimmed by 0 bases and V by 7 bases; bases with no gene match: 2. The CDR3 contains 13 residues. CDR3 sequence (DNA): TGTGCCAGCAACGCGGGGGGCTCCTACGAGCAGTACGTC. The encoded protein is CASNAGGSYEQYV.

The chain carries TRBV20-1 and TRBJ2-5, with 8 bases identical to TRBD2. The CDR3 loop spans 14 amino acids. Germline V CDR1 and CDR2: DFQATT, SNEGSKA (reference sequence). V dropped 2 bases and J dropped 6; count of bases not matched to a gene: 8. The CDR3 DNA reads as TGCAGTGCTAGATCCGGGACTAGGGCGAAGACCCAGTACTTC. Amino acid sequence: CSARSGTRAKTQYF.

V and J are TRBV20-1 and TRBJ2-1, with 7 bases identical to TRBD2. CDR3 length equals 14 residues. Unmatched junction bases numbered 13, after V lost 1 base and J lost 13 bases. Germline CDR1 and CDR2: DFQATT and SNEGSKA (reference sequence). The chain's CDR3 is CSARGPGGPSGQFF. The CDR3 coding sequence is TGCAGTGCTAGAGGGCCGGGGGGACCTTCTGGACAGTTCTTC.

The chain has TRBV30 and TRBJ2-1; 8 bases fit TRBD2. Trimming took 5 bases from V and 8 from J; bases not matched to a gene: 11. CDR3 size: 14 residues. The V gene's germline CDR1 is GTSNPN and CDR2 SVGIG (reference sequence). The CDR3 bases are TGTGCCTGGGGGACTGGGACTAGTAATGATGAGCAGTTCTTC. This gives the protein CAWGTGTSNDEQFF.

This clonotype occurred once. The gene calls are TRBV6-2 or TRBV6-3 and TRBJ2-7, with TRBD1 identical over 11 bases. The junction had 7 bases not matched to a gene; V was cut back by 3 bases and J by 6 bases. This CDR3 comprises 15 residues. CDR1 MNHEY and CDR2 SVGEGT come from the germline V gene. The CDR3 reads CASSYYGQGASEQYF. CDR3 DNA sequence: TGTGCCAGCAGTTATTACGGACAGGGGGCCTCCGAGCAGTACTTC.

The chain links TRBV20-1 to TRBJ2-2; D is perhaps TRBD2 (6 bases). Germline CDR1 and CDR2: DFQATT and SNEGSKA (reference sequence). This CDR3 is built from 17 residues. V lost 2 bases, J lost 4 bases, and 20 bases lay in between. The CDR3 loop is CSARRIIGARGTGELFF. The CDR3 DNA sequence: TGCAGTGCTAGAAGAATTATCGGGGCGCGGGGCACCGGGGAGCTGTTTTTT.

The chain couples TRBV29-1 to TRBJ1-1, with D unclear. Germline values: CDR1 SQVTM, CDR2 ANQGSEA. V was pared by 7 bases and J by 4 bases, with 13 bases between. The CDR3 has 12 amino acids. CDR3 bases: TGCAGCGCCCGAGGGCCCAGCACTGAAGCTTTCTTT. Protein sequence: CSARGPSTEAFF.

V usage is TRBV10-3 and J usage is TRBJ2-6, with TRBD1 matching 9 bases. Germline CDR1 ENHRY, CDR2 SYGVKD. CDR3 length equals 17 residues. Unmatched junction bases numbered 6, after V lost 4 bases and J lost 2 bases. CDR3 region: CAISVGTGFAGANVLTF. The CDR3 DNA reads TGTGCCATCAGTGTCGGGACAGGGTTCGCTGGGGCCAACGTCCTGACTTTC.

This chain uses TRBV24-1 with TRBJ2-1; D is possibly TRBD2 (7 bases). Germline V lookup: CDR1 KGHDR, CDR2 SFDVKD. This CDR3 is 12 amino acids long. Between the trimmed V and J ends, which lost 12 bases and 7 bases, there was a span of 15 bases. Here the CDR3 reads CAAGRGANEQFF. CDR3 nucleotides: TGTGCCGCCGGCCGGGGGGCGAATGAGCAGTTCTTC.

The V gene is TRBV3-1, the J gene TRBJ2-5; D unclear. The ends were cut back, 6 bases at V and 5 bases at J, with 10 bases in the middle. The CDR3 totals 12 residues. In germline, CDR1 is LGHDT, CDR2 YNNKEL (reference sequence). DNA of the CDR3: TGTGCCAGCAGTCCCGAAAGGGAGACCCAGTACTTC. It translates to CASSPERETQYF.

This clonotype was seen just once. The chain employs TRBV6-1 and TRBJ1-6; 7 bases are a match to TRBD1. This CDR3 is built from 12 residues. CDR1 MNHNS and CDR2 SASEGT come from the germline V gene. CDR3 loop: CATLQGITPLHF. The CDR3 DNA is TGTGCGACTCTACAGGGGATTACACCCCTCCACTTT.